This TCR beta chain is drawn from a study of blood T cell repertoires in COVID-19. Study-level background: The United States, Italy and Spain provided the acute and convalescent COVID-19 samples. In each case, the material was cDNA or gDNA derived from T cells, B-cell-depleted T cells, or PBMCs.

Germline V CDR1 and CDR2: SGHDT, YYEEEE. The CDR3 totals 13 residues. V gave up 1 base and J gave up 1 base, with 5 bases separating them. Clones were sequenced by immunoSEQ multiplex PCR, and TCRdb holds only the in-frame ones, with some missing. The profile shows approximately 180,000 clones, over 65% of them singletons. Seattle enrolled patients during active infection and tracked them longitudinally. The origin of this receptor is a person between 70 and 80 years old with COVID-19, enrolled during active disease. Sequencing was carried out using peripheral blood. The chain carries TRBV5-6 and TRBJ1-1; D is uncertain. CDR3 sequence (DNA): TGTGCCAGCAGCTTGATACAGAACACTGAAGCTTTCTTT. The encoded protein is CASSLIQNTEAFF.